This T cell receptor (beta chain) derives from a study of cytomegalovirus exposure and HLA in healthy donors. Study outcomes and limitations: Productive rates of about 87% or about 30% were seen for most TCR beta V segments in an earlier analysis.

About this clone itself: Its antigen is undetermined.

The V gene end was trimmed by 3 bases and the J gene end by 3 bases; junction bases not matched to a gene: 5. CDR1 and CDR2 from the germline V gene are PRHDT and FYEKMQ (reference sequence). CDR3 length equals 14 residues. PCR used 60 Vbeta primers and 13 Jbeta primers. Some clones are missing from TCRdb's copy, which holds only in-frame ones; the method was immunoSEQ multiplex PCR. The sample carries about 150,000 clones, more than 75% recorded once. The TCR originated in a man aged 25-45 years in good health and CMV-seropositive. The specimen sequenced was PBMCs. This chain connects TRBV13 to TRBJ2-7; 7 bases match TRBD1. Here the CDR3 DNA reads TGTGCCAGCAGCTTCGCCGGGACAGACTACGAGCAGTACTTC. Encoded protein: CASSFAGTDYEQYF. Supplemented by reference TRBV13 and TRBJ2-7, the full variable domain reads AAGVIQSPRHLIKEKRETATLKCYPIPRHDTVYWYQQGPGQDPQFLISFYEKMQSDKGSIPDRFSAQQFSDYHSELNMSSLELGDSALYFCASSFAGTDYEQYFGPGTRLTVT.